These 13 T cell receptor beta chains share one sample of origin, sequenced in a study of neurological immune-mediated disorders (dated by TCRdb to 2018 to 2020). The time point label of this sample denotes: longitudinal time-point 3. The library was obtained by 5' RACE. The sequencer listed for this sample is Illumina HiSeq 2500. TCRdb redid the processing of the public reads, applying fastp at Q25 and MiXCR, and retained in-frame beta chains. All rows with the same CDR3 protein become a single entry with the most common DNA and genes. Here the sample has about 45,000 distinct CDR3 sequences; around an eighth occur a single time. The top ten hold more than 9.5% of the sample. Input material: PBMCs. These receptors were obtained from a man aged 25 to 40 in good health.

This clonotype was counted at least ten times. The rearrangement links TRBV7-2 to TRBJ1-3; possibly TRBD1 for D (5 bases). This CDR3 spans 13 amino acids. V was trimmed by 6 bases and J by 6 bases, leaving 12 bases between them. Germline V gene lookup returns CDR1 SGHTA and CDR2 FQGNSA. CDR3 bases: TGTGCCAGCAGGGGAACAGGAGAAAACACCATATATTTT. It is translated as CASRGTGENTIYF.

This clonotype was seen at least ten times. The chain joins TRBV29-1 to TRBJ1-1; 11 bases agree with TRBD1. The CDR3 runs to 12 residues. The germline V gene has CDR1 SQVTM and CDR2 ANQGSEA. V lost 6 bases and J lost 12; bases outside the gene matches: 9. CDR3 amino acids: CSVTGQGALTFF. CDR3 bases: TGCAGCGTCACTGGACAGGGGGCTTTGACTTTCTTT.

This clonotype has a count of ten or more. The chain links TRBV5-1 to TRBJ2-1, with a tentative D call TRBD1 (6 bases). The CDR3 is 12 residues long. Germline V gene lookup returns CDR1 SGHRS and CDR2 YFSETQ. V was cut by 2 bases and J by 10 bases, with 10 bases left in between. CDR3 protein: CASSLQGREQFF. The CDR3, as DNA: TGCGCCAGCAGCTTACAGGGTCGGGAGCAGTTCTTC. The full variable domain, its missing parts supplied by reference TRBV5-1 and TRBJ2-1, is KAGVTQTPRYLIKTRGQQVTLSCSPISGHRSVSWYQQTPGQGLQFLFEYFSETQRNKGNFPGRFSGRQFSNSRSEMNVSTLELGDSALYLCASSLQGREQFFGPGTRLTVL.

This clonotype was picked up many times. J is TRBJ2-7 and V is TRBV20-1, with D possibly matching TRBD1 (5 bases). Looked up from germline, CDR1 is DFQATT and CDR2 is SNEGSKA (reference sequence). The CDR3 totals 13 residues. V was trimmed by 7 bases and J by 2 bases, leaving 15 bases between them. The DNA of the CDR3 is TGCAGTGTTCTCCCTGGGGCAGCCTACGAGCAGTACTTC. It specifies CSVLPGAAYEQYF.

Concerning this clonotype: A much larger clonotype is one base distant, so this may be a read error. The rearrangement joins TRBV4-2 to TRBJ1-1, with D hard to call. Germline CDR1 and CDR2: LGHNA and YNFKEQ. The CDR3 is made up of 13 amino acids. The V end was cut by 1 base, the J end by 5 bases, with 8 bases between. DNA of the CDR3: TGTGCCAGCAGCCAAGTTGACGGGACTGAAGCTTTCTTT. Amino acids: CASSQVDGTEAFF.

This clonotype showed up many times. This chain uses TRBV10-2 with TRBJ2-5; D gene uncertain. This CDR3 is 14 amino acids long. Germline lookup yields CDR1 WSHSY and CDR2 SAAADI. V was trimmed by 5 bases and J by 7 bases, leaving 17 bases between them. DNA of the CDR3: TGCGCCAGCAGTCAGGAGTCAGAAGACGGGACCCAGTACTTC. Amino acid sequence: CASSQESEDGTQYF.

This clonotype was detected ten times or more. A read error may produce the germline difference seen at one junction end. The chain employs TRBV12-3 or TRBV12-4 and TRBJ2-3, with D perhaps matching TRBD1 (6 bases). The CDR3 sequence is 12 residues long. CDR3 sequence: CASSLAGTPPHF. CDR3 sequence (DNA): TGTGCCAGCAGTTTAGCGGGGACACCCCCGCATTTT.

This clonotype was recorded at least ten times. The genes are TRBV7-9 and TRBJ1-1; D unclear. CDR3 size: 15 residues. CDR1 is SEHNR, CDR2 FQNEAQ, per germline (reference sequence). Trimming shortened V by 5 bases and J by 5 bases, and 18 bases separated the two germline ends. The DNA of the CDR3 is TGTGCCAGCAGCCCTCCGGATGCCCCGGGGACTGAAGCTTTCTTT. Encoded protein: CASSPPDAPGTEAFF.

The gene calls are TRBV28 and TRBJ2-6, with D possibly matching TRBD1 (6 bases). V was cut by 5 bases and J by 1 base, with 12 bases left in between. Germline V CDR1 and CDR2: MDHEN, SYDVKM. The CDR3 is 16 residues long. CDR3 DNA: TGTGCCAGCAGTATGGGGGCCCTATCTGGGGCCAACGTCCTGACTTTC. The encoded protein is CASSMGALSGANVLTF. Together with reference TRBV28 and TRBJ2-6, the CDR3 gives the full variable domain: DVKVTQSSRYLVKRTGEKVFLECVQDMDHENMFWYRQDPGLGLRLIYFSYDVKMKEKGDIPEGYSVSREKKERFSLILESASTNQTSMYLCASSMGALSGANVLTFGAGSRLTVL.

This clonotype was seen at least ten times. The J gene is TRBJ1-1, the V gene TRBV27; D is uncertain. CDR1 MNHEY and CDR2 SMNVEV come from the germline V gene (reference sequence). V was shortened by 5 bases and J by 4 bases, with 8 bases between the two germline ends. The CDR3 loop spans 12 amino acids. CDR3 DNA: TGTGCCAGCAGTATTCATGGCACTGAAGCTTTCTTT. This encodes CASSIHGTEAFF.

The V gene is TRBV12-3 or TRBV12-4, the J gene TRBJ2-1; D remains unclear. This CDR3 has 17 amino acids. Deletions cut 7 bases from V and 3 bases from J, with 22 bases between. The CDR3 DNA reads TGTGCCAGCATTGGGGTAGGAAAAGTGGGCGGCTACAATGAGCAGTTCTTC. It yields the protein CASIGVGKVGGYNEQFF.

This clonotype was found many times. This chain connects TRBV24-1 to TRBJ2-1; 10 positions match TRBD1. Germline trimming cut 3 bases from V and 5 bases from J; bases unmatched to any gene: 12. The CDR3 covers 18 residues. CDR1 is KGHDR, CDR2 SFDVKD, per germline. DNA for the CDR3: TGTGCCACCAGTGATCAGACCGGGACAGGGGCTTTTGACAATGAGCAGTTCTTC. Translated, it gives CATSDQTGTGAFDNEQFF.

This clonotype appeared many times. The V gene is TRBV4-2, the J gene TRBJ2-5; 7 nucleotides align to TRBD1. Germline V gene sequence: CDR1 LGHNA, CDR2 YNFKEQ. The CDR3 is 15 amino acids. The V segment lost 0 bases and the J segment 5 bases; nucleotides outside the gene matches: 6. CDR3 region: CASSQDRGREETQYF. The CDR3 DNA reads as TGTGCCAGCAGCCAAGACAGGGGGAGAGAGGAGACCCAGTACTTC.